The 12 T cell receptor beta chains below were found in one sample sequenced in a study of regulatory T cells in long-lasting Graves disease. The time point is: persistent/refractory GD, antithyroid drugs over 5 years with positive TRAb. PBMCs provided the RNA from which the TCR library was made. Construction of the TCR beta libraries employed iRepertoire HTBI primers in conjunction with Arm-PCR of CDR3 regions. Each CDR3 protein is one row after TCRdb ran MiXCR on the multiplex PCR reads. The sample lists about 660,000 distinct CDR3 sequences; 25% to 35% were seen once. The specimen comprised peripheral blood mononuclear cells (PBMCs), sampled when the disease was refractory, from a patient treated with antithyroid drugs. The origin of the receptors is a female donor with Graves disease.

This clonotype has just one count. The J gene is TRBJ1-2, the V gene TRBV9, with no clear D. V was shortened by 4 bases and J by 0 bases, with 19 bases between the two germline ends. The CDR3 extends over 17 amino acids. CDR1 SGDLS and CDR2 YYNGEE come from the germline V gene. DNA of the CDR3: TGTGCCAGCAGCCCACGGGCGGCGGTGATCCCTAACTATGGCTACACCTTC. Translation: CASSPRAAVIPNYGYTF. Full variable domain (missing parts from reference TRBV9 and TRBJ1-2): DSGVTQTPKHLITATGQRVTLRCSPRSGDLSVYWYQQSLDQGLQFLIQYYNGEERAKGNILERFSAQQFPDLHSELNLSSLELGDSALYFCASSPRAAVIPNYGYTFGSGTRLTVV.

This clonotype was seen ten or more times. The J gene is TRBJ1-2, the V gene TRBV19, with 8 bases identical to TRBD1. Germline V gene data show CDR1 as LNHDA and CDR2 as SQIVND (reference sequence). There are 16 residues in the CDR3. Trimming took 4 bases from V and 3 from J; bases not matched to a gene: 10. This chain's CDR3 is CASSTEGTGGDYGYTF. The CDR3 DNA reads as TGTGCCAGTAGTACCGAGGGAACAGGGGGAGACTATGGCTACACCTTC. Filled out from reference TRBV19 and TRBJ1-2, the complete variable domain reads DGGITQSPKYLFRKEGQNVTLSCEQNLNHDAMYWYRQDPGQGLRLIYYSQIVNDFQKGDIAEGYSVSREKKESFPLTVTSAQKNPTAFYLCASSTEGTGGDYGYTFGSGTRLTVV.

The genes are TRBV6-2 or TRBV6-3 and TRBJ1-4; a weak D match, TRBD1 (6 bases). Trimming removed 0 bases at V and 8 bases at J, with 10 bases between. The CDR3 totals 14 residues. Germline CDR1 is MNHEY and CDR2 is SVGEGT. CDR3 nucleotide sequence: TGTGCCAGCAGTTACTCTGGCAGGGGAGAAAAACTGTTTTTT. Translating it yields CASSYSGRGEKLFF.

V and J are TRBV6-1 and TRBJ1-2, with 7 nucleotides matching TRBD1. Per the germline V gene, CDR1 is MNHNS and CDR2 is SASEGT. This CDR3 is 11 amino acids long. J gave up 7 bases and V 6 bases, and 2 bases lay outside the gene matches. This CDR3 is CASRTGRGYTF. The CDR3, as DNA: TGTGCCAGCAGGACAGGGCGTGGCTACACCTTC.

V gene TRBV7-3 combines with J gene TRBJ2-1; 8 bases map to TRBD2. The ends lost 5 bases at V and 0 bases at J; junction bases unmatched: 3. CDR1 is SGHTA and CDR2 is FQGTGA in the germline V gene. The CDR3 sequence is 15 residues long. The CDR3 loop is CASSHSGDSYNEQFF. The CDR3 DNA follows: TGTGCCAGCAGCCATAGCGGGGACTCCTACAATGAGCAGTTCTTC. The full variable domain, completed using reference TRBV7-3 and TRBJ2-1, is GAGVSQTPSNKVTEKGKYVELRCDPISGHTALYWYRQSLGQGPEFLIYFQGTGAADDSGLPNDRFFAVRPEGSVSTLKIQRTERGDSAVYLCASSHSGDSYNEQFFGPGTRLTVL.

This clonotype was found many times. The chain has TRBV7-2 and TRBJ2-5, with D perhaps TRBD2 (6 bases). Germline loops: CDR1 SGHTA, CDR2 FQGNSA. Trimming took 4 bases from V and 7 from J, leaving 19 bases between them. This CDR3 contains 15 residues. Here the CDR3 DNA reads TGTGCCAGCAGCTCCAGCCCGGGACTCGCGAGGACCCAGTACTTC. Translating it yields CASSSSPGLARTQYF.

This clonotype was observed many times. V usage is TRBV20-1 and J usage is TRBJ1-5; 9 nucleotides match TRBD1. The CDR3 has 13 residues. Germline lookup yields CDR1 DFQATT and CDR2 SNEGSKA (reference sequence). V shed 6 bases, J shed 5 bases, and the junction held 5 bases outside the gene matches. The CDR3 sequence is CSATTGGDQPQHF. CDR3 sequence (DNA): TGCAGTGCCACGACAGGGGGAGATCAGCCCCAGCATTTT.

This clonotype was detected only a few times. J is TRBJ2-5 and V is TRBV7-9, with 8 positions matching TRBD1. Trimming removed 5 bases from V and 5 bases from J; junction bases left unmatched: 7. The CDR3 consists of 14 residues. Germline assignment: CDR1 SEHNR and CDR2 FQNEAQ (reference sequence). The CDR3 DNA reads TGTGCCAGCAGCCTTTGGACAGGGTTGGAGACCCAGTACTTC. Translation: CASSLWTGLETQYF.

V and J are TRBV9 and TRBJ2-2; D is ambiguous. Germline loops: CDR1 SGDLS, CDR2 YYNGEE. The CDR3 length is 16 residues. V gave up 2 bases and J gave up 6 bases, with 17 bases separating them. In DNA form, the CDR3 reads TGTGCCAGCAGCGTCGGTCTTGACTGCTCGGCCGGGGAGCTGTTTTTT. It specifies CASSVGLDCSAGELFF.

J is TRBJ2-4 and V is TRBV3-1; 9 nucleotides line up with TRBD1. The CDR3 length is 14 residues. The germline gives CDR1 LGHDT, CDR2 YNNKEL (reference sequence). V lost 8 bases, J lost 5 bases, and 7 bases stayed unmatched. In DNA form, the CDR3 reads TGTGCCAGCGGATCGGGACAGGGCCAAAACATTCAGTACTTC. Residues: CASGSGQGQNIQYF. Combining the CDR3 with reference TRBV3-1 and TRBJ2-4 gives the whole variable domain DTAVSQTPKYLVTQMGNDKSIKCEQNLGHDTMYWYKQDSKKFLKIMFSYNNKELIINETVPNRFSPKSPDKAHLNLHINSLELGDSAVYFCASGSGQGQNIQYFGAGTRLSVL.

This clonotype has more than one count but fewer than ten. V gene TRBV27 combines with J gene TRBJ2-2, with TRBD1 matching over 8 bases. The germline V gene has CDR1 MNHEY and CDR2 SMNVEV (reference sequence). The CDR3 sequence is 16 residues long. Trimming removed 6 bases from V and 0 bases from J; junction bases left unmatched: 6. The DNA of the CDR3 is TGTGCCAGCAGATACGGACAGGGCGCGAACACCGGGGAGCTGTTTTTT. This codes for CASRYGQGANTGELFF.

V usage is TRBV20-1 and J usage is TRBJ1-4; D gene ambiguous. This CDR3 is built from 13 residues. Germline V CDR1 and CDR2: DFQATT, SNEGSKA (reference sequence). V was clipped by 3 bases and J by 8 bases, with 13 bases between them. The CDR3 spells CSASNSGSEKLFF. Here the CDR3 DNA reads TGCAGTGCTAGCAACTCGGGATCCGAAAAACTGTTTTTT.